The 32 T cell receptor beta chains in this list originate from one sample, sequenced in a study of shared clonotypes between healthy human individuals. Here immunoSEQ multiplex PCR was the method, and the copy in TCRdb shows in-frame clones only, minus some. Here the sample spans 850,000 to 1,200,000 clones, approximately 68% being singletons. The sequencing input was memory CD4+ T cells sorted from blood. Subset meaning: CD45RA-negative fraction. Receptor source: a man aged 18 to 29 in good health.

There are a few counts of this clone. This rearrangement joins TRBV5-3 to TRBJ1-1; 7 nucleotides match TRBD1. TRBV5-3 qualifies as an ORF whose function is uncertain. J was trimmed by 1 base and V by 2 bases; bases with no gene match: 8. The CDR3 runs 16 residues. The CDR3 DNA sequence: TGTGCCAGAAGCTTTGATCTCAGGGGGGCGAACACTGAAGCTTTCTTT. Its translation is CARSFDLRGANTEAFF.

V usage is TRBV5-1 and J usage is TRBJ2-7, with TRBD2 matching over 13 bases. Trimming took 3 bases from V and 7 from J; bases not matched to a gene: 7. The CDR3 covers 15 residues. CDR1 SGHRS and CDR2 YFSETQ come from the germline V gene. CDR3 loop: CASSSDPGLAGEQYF. CDR3 bases: TGCGCCAGCAGCTCGGACCCGGGACTAGCGGGGGAGCAGTACTTC.

This clone was observed once. The chain recombines TRBV14 with TRBJ1-3; no firm D call. The germline V and J ends were trimmed by 4 bases and 5 bases, with 12 bases remaining between them. The CDR3 extends over 14 amino acids. Germline V gene sequence: CDR1 SGHDN, CDR2 FVKESK. The CDR3 sequence: CASSRSGARNTIYF. The CDR3 region has the DNA TGTGCCAGCAGCCGCAGCGGAGCAAGAAACACCATATATTTT.

This sequence joins TRBV19 and TRBJ2-5, with 10 bases that match TRBD1. V lost 4 bases and J lost 5; bases outside the gene matches: 13. In germline, CDR1 is LNHDA, CDR2 SQIVND (reference sequence). CDR3 length: 17 amino acids. The CDR3 is CASSTLTSTGGLETQYF. The CDR3 DNA follows: TGTGCCAGTAGTACCCTTACTTCGACAGGGGGCCTGGAGACCCAGTACTTC.

This clone has only one observation. The chain employs TRBV7-2 and TRBJ1-2, with 10 positions matching TRBD1. With 4 bases clipped from V and 1 base from J, the junction kept 0 bases outside the gene matches. The CDR3 has 14 amino acids. In germline, CDR1 is SGHTA, CDR2 FQGNSA. DNA of the CDR3: TGTGCCAGCAGCTGGACAGGGGGTAACTATGGCTACACCTTC. Amino acid sequence: CASSWTGGNYGYTF.

The genes are TRBV4-1 and TRBJ1-4; 11 bases map to TRBD1. Germline-derived CDR1 and CDR2 are MGHRA and YSYEKL. The trim removed 6 bases at V and 1 base at J, leaving 1 base unmatched. The CDR3 is 15 amino acids. The CDR3 reads CASRGTGGTNEKLFF. The CDR3 bases are TGCGCCAGCAGGGGGACAGGGGGAACTAATGAAAAACTGTTTTTT.

The chain employs TRBV6-5 and TRBJ2-4, with TRBD1 identical over 7 bases. The CDR3 length is 15 residues. Trimming cost V 7 bases and J 14 bases; bases outside gene matches: 20. Germline assignment: CDR1 MNHEY and CDR2 SVGAGI. Here the CDR3 reads CASTFRGTARQVEYF. The CDR3 region has the DNA TGTGCCAGCACCTTTAGGGGGACAGCTAGACAAGTGGAGTACTTC.

The chain employs TRBV11-2 and TRBJ2-1; a weak D match, TRBD1 (6 bases). The length of the CDR3 is 14 residues. V shed 1 base and J shed 12 bases, with 16 bases lying between them. Germline loops: CDR1 SGHAT, CDR2 FQNNGV. The DNA of the CDR3 is TGTGCCAGCAGCTTAGTCCCCACAGGGAGCGTGCAGTTCTTC. The encoded protein is CASSLVPTGSVQFF.

Note on this clone: This specimen includes other DNA sequences encoding the same CDR3. The chain links TRBV9 to TRBJ2-3, with 7 bases that match TRBD2. Germline loops: CDR1 SGDLS, CDR2 YYNGEE. The CDR3 extends over 15 amino acids. Unmatched junction bases numbered 1, after V lost 0 bases and J lost 0 bases. CDR3 DNA: TGTGCCAGCAGCGTAGGAGCGGGGAGCACAGATACGCAGTATTTT. Encoded protein: CASSVGAGSTDTQYF.

CDR3 loop: CASSSGQVGTDTQYF. The CDR3 DNA follows: TGTGCCAGCAGCTCGGGACAGGTCGGGACAGATACGCAGTATTTT. This chain links TRBV6-5 with TRBJ2-3, with 8 bases fitting TRBD1. With V trimmed by 6 bases and J by 3 bases, 8 bases remained unmatched. In germline, CDR1 is MNHEY, CDR2 SVGAGI. CDR3 size: 15 residues.

The chain carries TRBV25-1 and TRBJ2-7; 7 bases line up with TRBD1. V was pared by 2 bases and J by 4 bases, with 14 bases of the junction left unmatched. CDR1 is MGHDK and CDR2 is SYGVNS in the germline V gene. This CDR3 has 17 amino acids. CDR3 loop: CASSELSPGGFVYEQYF. The CDR3 nucleotides read TGTGCCAGCAGTGAACTCTCCCCAGGGGGTTTCGTGTACGAGCAGTACTTC.

Concerning this clone itself: Other DNA sequences of this sample code for an identical CDR3. The chain couples TRBV7-9 to TRBJ2-7; a weak D match, TRBD1 (6 bases). Germline V gene data show CDR1 as SEHNR and CDR2 as FQNEAQ (reference sequence). This CDR3 comprises 12 residues. V lost 4 bases and J lost 4, with 8 bases in between. This CDR3 reads CASSSQGYEQYF. The DNA for the CDR3 is TGTGCCAGCAGCTCTCAGGGGTACGAGCAGTACTTC.

Regarding this clone: A much larger clone lies a single base off, so this may be a read error. Additional DNA sequences in this sample encode the identical CDR3. This chain links TRBV7-9 with TRBJ2-1; the D is unclear. This CDR3 contains 12 residues. The germline V gene has CDR1 SEHNR and CDR2 FQNEAQ (reference sequence). Trimming left V 2 bases short and J 5 bases short, with 4 bases between. CDR3 nucleotides: TGTGCCAGCAGCTTACTTGACAATGAGCAGTTCTTC. Protein: CASSLLDNEQFF.

Ten or more counts support this clone. The chain recombines TRBV19 with TRBJ2-7; 8 nucleotides line up with TRBD2. Looked up from germline, CDR1 is LNHDA and CDR2 is SQIVND (reference sequence). This CDR3 has 14 residues. Trimming cost V 4 bases and J 6 bases; bases outside gene matches: 8. CDR3 bases: TGTGCCAGTAGTAACTCCGGGACTAGGAGCGAGCAGTACTTC. This translates into CASSNSGTRSEQYF.

CDR3 in DNA: TGTGCCAGCAGTGAGCTAGCGGGAGAGGAGCAGTTCTTC. It yields the protein CASSELAGEEQFF. This chain links TRBV6-1 with TRBJ2-1, with 10 bases fitting TRBD2. The CDR3 runs to 13 residues. V trimming: 3 bases; J trimming: 10 bases; junction bases outside the gene matches: 3. Per germline, CDR1 MNHNS and CDR2 SASEGT.

The chain combines TRBV7-9 with TRBJ2-5, with 7 positions matching TRBD2. Germline assignment: CDR1 SEHNR and CDR2 FQNEAQ (reference sequence). The junction had 6 bases not matched to a gene; V was cut back by 4 bases and J by 1 base. CDR3 length: 15 amino acids. CDR3 bases: TGTGCCAGCAGCTCCGGGGGGAGCGGCCAAGAGACCCAGTACTTC. Its protein is CASSSGGSGQETQYF.

A remark on this clone: A far larger clone is a single base away, which makes a read error likely. The chain couples TRBV6-6 to TRBJ2-5; 8 positions match TRBD1. V dropped 5 bases and J dropped 5; count of bases not matched to a gene: 7. The CDR3 is 14 residues long. Germline V gives CDR1 MNHNY, CDR2 SVGAGI (reference sequence). CDR3 region: CASSQTGERETQYF. CDR3 bases: TGTGCCAGCAGTCAGACAGGGGAGAGGGAGACCCAGTACTTC.

This clone came up a few times. This chain uses TRBV5-4 with TRBJ1-1, with D maybe TRBD1 (5 bases). CDR1 and CDR2 from the germline V gene are SGHNT and YYREEE (reference sequence). V lost 0 bases to trimming and J lost 3 bases, with 9 bases between them. The CDR3 sequence is 14 residues long. The CDR3 DNA reads as TGTGCCAGCAGCTTGGGGGGGGAGTACACTGAAGCTTTCTTT. The encoded protein is CASSLGGEYTEAFF. Supplemented by reference TRBV5-4 and TRBJ1-1, the full variable domain reads ETGVTQSPTHLIKTRGQQVTLRCSSQSGHNTVSWYQQALGQGPQFIFQYYREEENGRGNFPPRFSGLQFPNYSSELNVNALELDDSALYLCASSLGGEYTEAFFGQGTRLTVV.

The chain employs TRBV5-1 and TRBJ1-1, with 7 bases that match TRBD1. The CDR3 extends over 16 amino acids. V shed 7 bases and J 0 bases; nucleotides not matched to a gene: 12. The germline V gene encodes CDR1 SGHRS and CDR2 YFSETQ. The CDR3: CASSGEGAVMNTEAFF. The CDR3 nucleotides read TGCGCCAGCTCCGGGGAGGGGGCGGTGATGAACACTGAAGCTTTCTTT.

The chain recombines TRBV9 with TRBJ2-2, with 11 bases lining up with TRBD1. The length of the CDR3 is 15 residues. The germline V gene encodes CDR1 SGDLS and CDR2 YYNGEE. V dropped 3 bases and J dropped 8; count of bases not matched to a gene: 6. For the CDR3, the DNA is TGTGCCAGCAGCGCCTGGGACAGGGGGGCTGGGGAGCTGTTTTTT. This translates into CASSAWDRGAGELFF. Complete variable domain (other parts from reference TRBV9 and TRBJ2-2): DSGVTQTPKHLITATGQRVTLRCSPRSGDLSVYWYQQSLDQGLQFLIQYYNGEERAKGNILERFSAQQFPDLHSELNLSSLELGDSALYFCASSAWDRGAGELFFGEGSRLTVL.

Concerning this clone: A read error may be the cause here, since a much bigger clone is one base away. The rearrangement links TRBV2 to TRBJ2-5; 7 bases agree with TRBD1. The J call is doubtful: the DNA matches TRBJ2-7 better. The CDR3 is 12 amino acids. CDR1 and CDR2 (germline): SNHLY, FYNNEI. As DNA, the CDR3 is TGTGCCAGCAGTGGGGACAGCTACGAGCAGTACTTC. It translates to CASSGDSYEQYF.

This chain links TRBV27 with TRBJ2-3; D may be TRBD2 (6 bases). CDR1 and CDR2 from the germline V gene are MNHEY and SMNVEV (reference sequence). This CDR3 is 13 amino acids long. Trimming pared 6 bases from V and 1 base from J, leaving 8 bases between. The CDR3 here is CASRASGTDTQYF. CDR3 coding DNA: TGTGCCAGCAGGGCTAGCGGCACAGATACGCAGTATTTT.

Written as DNA, the CDR3 is TGTGCCAGCAGGATTATAGCGGGGAACACCGGGGAGCTGTTTTTT. Amino acids: CASRIIAGNTGELFF. The V and J genes are TRBV11-1 and TRBJ2-2, with 7 bases matching TRBD2. The germline V gene has CDR1 SGHAT and CDR2 FQDESV (reference sequence). Trimming cost V 6 bases and J 1 base; bases outside gene matches: 5. There are 15 residues in the CDR3.

The chain combines TRBV6-4 with TRBJ2-1; 7 bases align to TRBD1. This CDR3 is 15 amino acids long. V dropped 5 bases and J dropped 2; count of bases not matched to a gene: 6. The germline V gene has CDR1 MRHNA and CDR2 SNTAGT. DNA for the CDR3: TGTGCCAGCAGTTCCGGGACAGCCACCTACAATGAGCAGTTCTTC. Its protein product is CASSSGTATYNEQFF.

The chain combines TRBV5-6 with TRBJ1-2; TRBD1 might be the D (5 bases). CDR3 size: 13 residues. CDR1 SGHDT and CDR2 YYEEEE come from the germline V gene. The V gene lost 0 bases and the J gene lost 8 bases, with 11 bases spanning the gap. CDR3 protein: CASSLVGEEGYTF. The CDR3 DNA sequence: TGTGCCAGCAGCTTGGTGGGGGAGGAGGGCTACACCTTC.

This clone has just a few counts. The chain uses TRBV18 and TRBJ1-6; D gene unclear. This CDR3 has 14 amino acids. The germline V gene encodes CDR1 KGHSH and CDR2 LQKENI. The V and J ends lost 3 bases and 8 bases respectively, with 11 bases between them. CDR3 in amino acids: CASSPKQTYSPLHF. CDR3 nucleotide sequence: TGTGCCAGCTCACCTAAGCAGACCTATTCACCCCTCCACTTT.

This clone showed up many times. The J gene is TRBJ1-5, the V gene TRBV5-6, with TRBD1 as a possible D gene (5 bases). There are 15 residues in the CDR3. The V end lost 6 bases, the J end lost 1 base, and 14 bases lay between the germline ends. Germline V CDR1 and CDR2: SGHDT, YYEEEE. CDR3: CASNYRGMSNQPQHF. CDR3 DNA: TGTGCCAGCAACTATCGGGGGATGAGCAATCAGCCCCAGCATTTT.

Many counts were recorded for this clone. The gene calls are TRBV28 and TRBJ2-1; TRBD1 agrees at 12 bases. The trim removed 6 bases at V and 12 bases at J, leaving 12 bases unmatched. Germline V gives CDR1 MDHEN, CDR2 SYDVKM. The CDR3 loop spans 15 amino acids. The CDR3, as DNA: TGTGCCAGCAGATATGGGACAGGGGGCGGCCTTCGGCAGTTCTTC. Protein sequence: CASRYGTGGGLRQFF. Complete variable domain (other parts from reference TRBV28 and TRBJ2-1): DVKVTQSSRYLVKRTGEKVFLECVQDMDHENMFWYRQDPGLGLRLIYFSYDVKMKEKGDIPEGYSVSREKKERFSLILESASTNQTSMYLCASRYGTGGGLRQFFGPGTRLTVL.

The chain recombines TRBV6-5 with TRBJ2-7; D tentatively reads TRBD1 or TRBD2 (6 bases each). This CDR3 spans 15 amino acids. Trimming removed 0 bases at V and 4 bases at J, with 13 bases between. Germline loops: CDR1 MNHEY, CDR2 SVGAGI. CDR3 nucleotides: TGTGCCAGCAGTTACTCGAACCGGAGGGGGTACGAGCAGTACTTC. This sequence encodes CASSYSNRRGYEQYF.

The chain carries TRBV5-1 and TRBJ2-3, with a tentative D call TRBD2 (6 bases). Trimming removed 7 bases at V and 0 bases at J, with 15 bases between. The CDR3 has 15 amino acids. Germline V gives CDR1 SGHRS, CDR2 YFSETQ. In DNA form, the CDR3 reads TGCGCCAGCGGATTACGGGACTTCAGCACAGATACGCAGTATTTT. It codes for CASGLRDFSTDTQYF.

As for this clone: Different DNA sequences within this sample yield the same CDR3. Here the CDR3 reads CASSLRSTDTQYF. The CDR3, as DNA: TGTGCCAGCAGCTTGAGGTCGACAGATACGCAGTATTTT. V gene TRBV5-6 combines with J gene TRBJ2-3; D is unresolved. Looked up from germline, CDR1 is SGHDT and CDR2 is YYEEEE. V dropped 1 base and J dropped 3 bases, with 6 bases sitting between them. The CDR3 extends over 13 amino acids.

The CDR3 protein is CASSPGQGPSYEQYF. The DNA for the CDR3 is TGTGCCAGCAGCCCGGGGCAGGGGCCCTCCTACGAGCAGTACTTC. J is TRBJ2-7 and V is TRBV13, with D tentatively TRBD1 (6 bases). CDR1 is PRHDT, CDR2 FYEKMQ, per germline (reference sequence). V gave up 5 bases and J gave up 0 bases, with 14 bases separating them. The CDR3 totals 15 residues.